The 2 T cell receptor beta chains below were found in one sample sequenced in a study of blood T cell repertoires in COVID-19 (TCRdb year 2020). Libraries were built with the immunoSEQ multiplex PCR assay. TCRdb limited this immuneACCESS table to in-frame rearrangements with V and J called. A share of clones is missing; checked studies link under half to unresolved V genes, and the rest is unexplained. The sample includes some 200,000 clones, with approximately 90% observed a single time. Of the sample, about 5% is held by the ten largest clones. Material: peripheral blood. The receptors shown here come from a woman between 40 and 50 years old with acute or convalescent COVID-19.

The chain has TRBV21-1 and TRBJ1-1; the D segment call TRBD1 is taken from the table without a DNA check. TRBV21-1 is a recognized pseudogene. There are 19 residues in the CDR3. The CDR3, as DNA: TGTGCCAGCAGCCTCCGACGGACAGGGCGGGCCCTCTTCGGGACTGAAGCTTTCTTT. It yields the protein CASSLRRTGRALFGTEAFF.

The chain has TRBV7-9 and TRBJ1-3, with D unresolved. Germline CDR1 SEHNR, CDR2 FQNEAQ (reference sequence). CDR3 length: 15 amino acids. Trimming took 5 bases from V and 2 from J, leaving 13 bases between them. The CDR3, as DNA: TGTGCCAGCAGCCCCGACTTAGTGCCTGGAAACACCATATATTTT. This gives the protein CASSPDLVPGNTIYF.